This paragraph reports one T cell receptor beta chain. CDR3 length: 16 amino acids. The germline V gene encodes CDR1 MNHNS and CDR2 SASEGT. V was trimmed by 1 base and J by 7 bases, leaving 16 bases between them. The source of the sample is a study of cytomegalovirus exposure and HLA in healthy donors. Primers: 60 Vbeta forward and 13 Jbeta reverse. Clones were sequenced by immunoSEQ multiplex PCR, and TCRdb holds only the in-frame ones, with some missing. The table shows fewer than 200,000 clones, with more than 65% occurring only once. Donors likely had unrecorded immune exposures despite being nominally healthy when sampled.

The chain is built from TRBV6-1 and TRBJ2-2, with a possible D match to TRBD1 (6 bases). Sequencing was carried out using PBMCs. The sequence derives from a woman aged 50 to 60 in good health and CMV-seronegative. The CDR3 DNA follows: TGTGCCAGCAGTGAAGGTAGCAGGGGTCGGGGCGGGGAGCTGTTTTTT. It specifies CASSEGSRGRGGELFF.